This passage covers 23 T cell receptor beta chains from one sample sequenced in a study of post-analysis software for immune sequencing data. Study conclusions and caveats: Higher frequency in patients than in controls was seen for 5 or 6 TRBV segments, with TRBV5-6, TRBV5-1 and TRBV20-1 among them.

Sequencing libraries made from TCR beta cDNA carried unique molecular identifiers. TCRdb recomputed calls from the PCR reads with MiXCR, one row per CDR3 protein. The table includes about 620,000 distinct CDR3 sequences, roughly two fifths detected once. No antigens are known for them. Material: blood. These receptor sequences come from a girl under 18 with multiple sclerosis.

This chain uses TRBV12-3 or TRBV12-4 with TRBJ2-1; 8 bases fit TRBD2. The CDR3 sequence is 15 residues long. V was pared by 3 bases and J by 4 bases, with 5 bases of the junction left unmatched. This CDR3 reads CASSFVSGMYNEQFF. Written as DNA, the CDR3 is TGTGCCAGCAGTTTTGTTAGCGGGATGTACAATGAGCAGTTCTTC.

The rearrangement joins TRBV7-9 to TRBJ2-7; the D gene is possibly TRBD2 (6 bases). V lost 5 bases and J lost 3, with 17 bases in between. Germline CDR1 and CDR2: SEHNR and FQNEAQ (reference sequence). CDR3 length: 15 amino acids. CDR3 amino acids: CASSPRVEGNYEQYF. CDR3 in DNA: TGTGCCAGCAGCCCCCGGGTGGAGGGAAACTACGAGCAGTACTTC. Full variable domain (remainder filled in from reference TRBV7-9 and TRBJ2-7): DTGVSQNPRHKITKRGQNVTFRCDPISEHNRLYWYRQTLGQGPEFLTYFQNEAQLEKSRLLSDRFSAERPKGSFSTLEIQRTEQGDSAMYLCASSPRVEGNYEQYFGPGTRLTVT.

Turning to this clonotype: Germline and junction disagree at one end, which may indicate a read error. The chain carries TRBV20-1 and TRBJ2-1, with no clear D. This CDR3 is 15 amino acids long. Germline values: CDR1 DFQATT, CDR2 SNEGSKA (reference sequence). Written as DNA, the CDR3 is TGCAGTGCTAGAGGAGGCCCCGAGCACTACAACGAGCAGTTCTTC. Translated, it gives CSARGGPEHYNEQFF.

This chain uses TRBV6-2 or TRBV6-3 with TRBJ2-1, with 12 nucleotides matching TRBD2. The tail of the sequence fits TRBJ2-7 better, so the J call may be wrong. Germline values: CDR1 MNHEY, CDR2 SVGEGT. The CDR3 extends over 17 amino acids. The CDR3 nucleotides read TGTGCCAGCAGTCACGGGACTAGCGGGCTCTCCTACAATGAGCAGTACTTC. Encoded protein: CASSHGTSGLSYNEQYF.

This chain joins TRBV20-1 and TRBJ2-1; 9 bases align to TRBD2. Per germline, CDR1 DFQATT and CDR2 SNEGSKA (reference sequence). V lost 2 bases to trimming and J lost 12 bases; unmatched junction nucleotides: 5. This CDR3 has 12 residues. CDR3 sequence reads: CSARPTSGMQFF. DNA of the CDR3: TGCAGTGCTAGACCGACTAGCGGTATGCAGTTCTTC.

This clonotype was detected only a few times. J is TRBJ1-4 and V is TRBV12-3 or TRBV12-4; TRBD1 is a possible D gene (5 bases). Trimming cost V 8 bases and J 4 bases, with 8 bases left between them. The CDR3 spans 12 residues. This chain's CDR3 is CASDSNNEKLFF. Written as DNA, the CDR3 is TGTGCCAGCGACAGTAATAATGAAAAACTGTTTTTT.

This clonotype was picked up one time. The chain employs TRBV24-1 and TRBJ2-1; TRBD1 agrees at 10 bases. The CDR3 loop spans 14 amino acids. Trimming took 9 bases from V and 7 from J; bases not matched to a gene: 8. Germline CDR1 and CDR2: KGHDR and SFDVKD. The CDR3 coding sequence is TGTGCCACCCGTGGGACAGGGGAGGGGAATGAGCAGTTCTTC. This sequence encodes CATRGTGEGNEQFF.

V and J are TRBV20-1 and TRBJ1-1; D ambiguous. V was cut by 6 bases and J by 1 base, with 21 bases left in between. Germline V gives CDR1 DFQATT, CDR2 SNEGSKA (reference sequence). The CDR3 consists of 16 residues. The CDR3 region has the DNA TGCAGTGCCCCCCCACACCCCCTAGCTAGGAACACTGAAGCTTTCTTT. The encoded protein is CSAPPHPLARNTEAFF.

The chain recombines TRBV27 with TRBJ1-2; D not certain. CDR1 MNHEY and CDR2 SMNVEV come from the germline V gene (reference sequence). This CDR3 has 13 amino acids. Trimming took off 4 bases at V and 0 bases at J, with 6 bases between the two ends. CDR3 coding DNA: TGTGCCAGCAGTTATGAAGCTAACTATGGCTACACCTTC. Translation: CASSYEANYGYTF.

In its sample, this clonotype was seen a few times. The chain carries TRBV5-1 and TRBJ2-7; 9 positions agree with TRBD1. The CDR3 is 15 residues long. Germline CDR1 and CDR2: SGHRS and YFSETQ. V lost 0 bases, J lost 7 bases, and 8 bases stayed unmatched. The CDR3 reads CASSLVDRGVGEQYF. In DNA, the CDR3 is TGCGCCAGCAGCTTGGTGGACAGGGGAGTGGGGGAGCAGTACTTC. The variable domain in full, with the rest retrieved from reference TRBV5-1 and TRBJ2-7, is KAGVTQTPRYLIKTRGQQVTLSCSPISGHRSVSWYQQTPGQGLQFLFEYFSETQRNKGNFPGRFSGRQFSNSRSEMNVSTLELGDSALYLCASSLVDRGVGEQYFGPGTRLTVT.

This chain joins TRBV12-3 or TRBV12-4 and TRBJ1-1; D is undetermined. Trimming pared 3 bases from V and 1 base from J, leaving 15 bases between. CDR3 length: 16 residues. The CDR3 coding sequence is TGTGCCAGCAGTTTTGGGAGTTATTCTTCGAACACTGAAGCTTTCTTT. Translated, it gives CASSFGSYSSNTEAFF.

This clonotype was observed a handful of times. The chain employs TRBV6-5 and TRBJ2-3; no clear D gene. Germline V gives CDR1 MNHEY, CDR2 SVGAGI. Trimming left V 0 bases short and J 4 bases short, with 14 bases between. CDR3 length: 16 amino acids. CDR3 coding DNA: TGTGCCAGCAGTTACTCGAGGCCGGGCGCGGCAGATACGCAGTATTTT. Its translation: CASSYSRPGAADTQYF.

The chain uses TRBV12-5 and TRBJ2-1; D tentatively reads TRBD1 or TRBD2 (5 bases each). This CDR3 comprises 16 residues. Per the germline V gene, CDR1 is LGHNT and CDR2 is FRNRAP. Trimming pared 5 bases from V and 7 bases from J, leaving 21 bases between. CDR3 residues: CASGHKLGTPLNEQFF. The CDR3 region has the DNA TGTGCTAGTGGTCACAAATTAGGGACGCCGCTAAATGAGCAGTTCTTC. Full variable domain (remainder filled in from reference TRBV12-5 and TRBJ2-1): DARVTQTPRHKVTEMGQEVTMRCQPILGHNTVFWYRQTMMQGLELLAYFRNRAPLDDSGMPKDRFSAEMPDATLATLKIQPSEPRDSAVYFCASGHKLGTPLNEQFFGPGTRLTVL.

The sample holds a few counts of this clonotype. The V call is TRBV12-3 or TRBV12-4, the J call TRBJ2-7; 14 bases are a match to TRBD2. With 6 bases clipped from V and 1 base from J, the junction kept 11 bases outside the gene matches. CDR3 length: 18 residues. CDR3 sequence: CASSPGTSGSIPSYEQYF. The CDR3 DNA sequence: TGTGCCAGCAGCCCCGGGACTAGCGGGAGTATCCCGTCCTACGAGCAGTACTTC.

Worth noting for this clonotype: The junction and the germline gene differ at one end; a read error may be behind it. The rearrangement links TRBV6-1 to TRBJ2-4; D assignment may be TRBD1 or TRBD2 (6 bases each). TRBJ2-7 explains the end of the DNA better; the J call may be wrong. CDR3 length: 14 amino acids. Germline lookup yields CDR1 MNHNS and CDR2 SASEGT. The CDR3 here is CASSEESEGDEQYF. CDR3 in DNA: TGTGCTAGCAGTGAAGAGTCGGAGGGGGACGAGCAGTACTTC.

The chain links TRBV14 to TRBJ2-7, with 7 bases identical to TRBD2. The V gene end was trimmed by 4 bases and the J gene end by 3 bases; junction bases not matched to a gene: 12. The V gene's germline CDR1 is SGHDN and CDR2 FVKESK. The CDR3 spans 16 residues. CDR3 DNA: TGTGCCAGCAGCCCTCTAGCCTCAGCGGGGAACTACGAGCAGTACTTC. It translates to CASSPLASAGNYEQYF.

The genes are TRBV29-1 and TRBJ2-5; possibly TRBD1 for D (5 bases). The ends were cut back, 5 bases at V and 3 bases at J, with 13 bases in the middle. The CDR3 is 13 amino acids. Germline CDR1 SQVTM, CDR2 ANQGSEA. The CDR3 reads CSVPVQGKETQYF. The CDR3 coding sequence is TGCAGCGTTCCGGTGCAGGGAAAAGAGACCCAGTACTTC. Filled out from reference TRBV29-1 and TRBJ2-5, the complete variable domain reads SAVISQKPSRDICQRGTSLTIQCQVDSQVTMMFWYRQQPGQSLTLIATANQGSEATYESGFVIDKFPISRPNLTFSTLTVSNMSPEDSSIYLCSVPVQGKETQYFGPGTRLLVL.

The chain recombines TRBV7-2 with TRBJ2-1; 11 bases map to TRBD1. The CDR3 has 17 residues. V lost 4 bases, J lost 7 bases, and 12 bases stayed unmatched. Germline assignment: CDR1 SGHTA and CDR2 FQGNSA. The DNA of the CDR3 is TGTGCCAGCAGCTCTGGGGGGTGGACAGGGGGCGAGAATGAGCAGTTCTTC. It is translated as CASSSGGWTGGENEQFF.

This chain joins TRBV12-3 or TRBV12-4 and TRBJ2-3, with D tentatively TRBD2 (6 bases). The CDR3 is 13 amino acids. The V end lost 7 bases, the J end lost 3 bases, and 11 bases lay between the germline ends. The CDR3 nucleotides read TGTGCCAGCATCCCCGGGACTACAGATACGCAGTATTTT. Translation: CASIPGTTDTQYF.

Comments on this clonotype: It may be a read error: a sequence one base away is much more abundant. The chain joins TRBV6-4 to TRBJ2-1; D uncertain. There are 11 residues in the CDR3. Trimming took off 6 bases at V and 10 bases at J, with 10 bases between the two ends. Per the germline V gene, CDR1 is MRHNA and CDR2 is SNTAGT. Written as DNA, the CDR3 is TGTGCCAGCAGAAGCAGCAGCGAGCAGTTCTTC. As protein: CASRSSSEQFF.

This clonotype was picked up a small number of times. V is TRBV4-1 and J is TRBJ2-3; D ambiguous. This CDR3 region has 14 residues. V lost 1 base and J 1 base, leaving 6 bases between the germline ends. Germline assignment: CDR1 MGHRA and CDR2 YSYEKL. The CDR3 DNA follows: TGCGCCAGCAGCCAAGGGCTGGGCACAGATACGCAGTATTTT. Protein: CASSQGLGTDTQYF.

The rearrangement links TRBV4-1 to TRBJ2-1; 8 bases agree with TRBD1. J lost 1 base, V lost 0 bases, and 11 bases had no gene match. Germline loops: CDR1 MGHRA, CDR2 YSYEKL. The CDR3 consists of 19 residues. The CDR3 nucleotides are TGCGCCAGCAGCCAAGATTGGGGGCGGGACAGGTTTTCCTACAATGAGCAGTTCTTC. This encodes CASSQDWGRDRFSYNEQFF.

The rearrangement uses TRBV12-3 or TRBV12-4 and TRBJ1-2; 9 bases agree with TRBD1. The CDR3 is 16 amino acids. Trimming took 6 bases from V and 11 from J; bases not matched to a gene: 19. The CDR3 is CASSSGQGFGQSGYTF. The CDR3 region has the DNA TGTGCCAGCAGCTCGGGACAGGGTTTCGGTCAATCCGGGTACACCTTC.